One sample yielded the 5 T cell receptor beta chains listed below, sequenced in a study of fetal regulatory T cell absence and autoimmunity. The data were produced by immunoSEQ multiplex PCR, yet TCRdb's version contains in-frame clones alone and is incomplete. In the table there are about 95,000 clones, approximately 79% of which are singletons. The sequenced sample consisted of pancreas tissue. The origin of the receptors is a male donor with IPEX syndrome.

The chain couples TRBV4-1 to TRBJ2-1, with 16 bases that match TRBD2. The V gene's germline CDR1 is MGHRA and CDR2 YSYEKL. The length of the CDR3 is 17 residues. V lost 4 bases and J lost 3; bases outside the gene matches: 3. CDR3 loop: CASSPGTSGGGYNEQFF. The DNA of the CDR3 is TGCGCCAGCAGCCCCGGGACTAGCGGGGGGGGCTACAATGAGCAGTTCTTC.

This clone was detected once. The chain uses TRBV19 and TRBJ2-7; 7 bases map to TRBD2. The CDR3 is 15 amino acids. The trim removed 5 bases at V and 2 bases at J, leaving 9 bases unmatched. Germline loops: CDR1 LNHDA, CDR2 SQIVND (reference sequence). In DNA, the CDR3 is TGTGCCAGTAGTCCCGGGGGGACTTTCGCCTACGAGCAGTACTTC. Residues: CASSPGGTFAYEQYF.

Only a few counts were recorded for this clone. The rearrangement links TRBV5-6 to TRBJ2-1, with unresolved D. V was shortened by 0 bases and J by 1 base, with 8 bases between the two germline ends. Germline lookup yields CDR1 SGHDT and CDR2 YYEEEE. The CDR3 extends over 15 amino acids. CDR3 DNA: TGTGCCAGCAGCTTGGTAATCGCTTCCTACAATGAGCAGTTCTTC. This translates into CASSLVIASYNEQFF.

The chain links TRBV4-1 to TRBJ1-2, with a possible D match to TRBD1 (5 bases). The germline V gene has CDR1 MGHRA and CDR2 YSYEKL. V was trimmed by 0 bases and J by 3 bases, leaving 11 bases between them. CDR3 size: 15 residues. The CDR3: CASSQEARGDYGYTF. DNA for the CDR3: TGCGCCAGCAGCCAAGAGGCTAGGGGAGACTATGGCTACACCTTC.

The CDR3 spells CAISEPGTKNNYGYTF. The CDR3 DNA sequence: TGTGCCATCAGTGAGCCCGGGACAAAAAATAACTATGGCTACACCTTC. The chain couples TRBV10-3 to TRBJ1-2; D may be TRBD1 (6 bases). V lost 2 bases and J lost 1, with 14 bases in between. Looked up from germline, CDR1 is ENHRY and CDR2 is SYGVKD. The CDR3 is 16 amino acids.